These 14 T cell receptor beta chains originate from one sample sequenced in a study of CD8 T cells in Susac syndrome. A quantity of about 0.5 to 1 ug RNA underwent reverse transcription using random hexamers. TCRdb used MiXCR to reprocess the immunoSEQ multiplex PCR reads, holding one entry per CDR3 protein. The sample contains approximately 200,000 distinct CDR3 sequences, 90% to 96% of which appear only once. The material sequenced was CD4+ T cells from PBMCs. The origin of the receptors is a human donor with multiple sclerosis.

The chain recombines TRBV30 with TRBJ2-7, with 11 bases identical to TRBD2. CDR3 length: 15 residues. CDR1 is GTSNPN, CDR2 SVGIG, per germline (reference sequence). Trimming at V came to 3 bases and at J to 0 bases, leaving 4 bases not matched to a gene. CDR3 coding DNA: TGTGCCTGGAGCCTAGGACTAGCGGGCTCCTACGAGCAGTACTTC. Its translation is CAWSLGLAGSYEQYF.

The chain is built from TRBV7-3 and TRBJ2-6, with D possibly being TRBD2 (5 bases). V lost 4 bases and J lost 0, with 10 bases in between. The CDR3 has 16 amino acids. Germline V gene data show CDR1 as SGHTA and CDR2 as FQGTGA. This chain's CDR3 is CASSSPRGSGANVLTF. As DNA, the CDR3 is TGTGCCAGCAGCTCCCCTCGGGGCTCTGGGGCCAACGTCCTGACTTTC.

The V and J genes are TRBV23-1 and TRBJ2-3; D may be TRBD1 (6 bases). TRBV23-1 is an open reading frame, and its role is uncertain. This CDR3 has 16 amino acids. Trimming cost V 1 base and J 2 bases, with 13 bases left between them. The CDR3 nucleotides are TGCGCCAGCAGTCAATGTCTGAGGGACAACACAGATACGCAGTATTTT. Translation: CASSQCLRDNTDTQYF.

This clonotype appeared once. The chain uses TRBV20-1 and TRBJ2-7; 7 bases line up with TRBD1. Germline values: CDR1 DFQATT, CDR2 SNEGSKA (reference sequence). With V trimmed by 4 bases and J by 3 bases, 3 bases remained unmatched. CDR3 size: 12 residues. CDR3 DNA: TGCAGTGCTACCGACAGGGTCTACGAGCAGTACTTC. Translation: CSATDRVYEQYF.

The J gene is TRBJ1-2, the V gene TRBV12-3 or TRBV12-4, with no clear D. The CDR3 runs to 14 residues. Trimming pared 10 bases from V and 3 bases from J, leaving 18 bases between. CDR3 sequence (DNA): TGTGCCACGGGAAGAGGAGGGCAGGACTATGGCTACACCTTC. As protein: CATGRGGQDYGYTF.

The chain combines TRBV12-3 or TRBV12-4 with TRBJ2-7, with D possibly TRBD1 on 5 matching bases. With 3 bases removed from V and 3 bases from J, the gap between germline ends came to 27 bases. The CDR3 contains 19 residues. In DNA, the CDR3 is TGTGCCAGCAGTTTTGAGTCGTGGTTCATGTCAGGGAAGGGCTACGAGCAGTACTTC. The encoded protein is CASSFESWFMSGKGYEQYF.

The genes are TRBV20-1 and TRBJ1-2; D might be TRBD1 (6 bases). V was shortened by 5 bases and J by 4 bases, with 11 bases between the two germline ends. The CDR3 loop spans 12 amino acids. Germline V gives CDR1 DFQATT, CDR2 SNEGSKA (reference sequence). CDR3 DNA: TGCAGTGCTGGACAGCTCACCTATGGCTACACCTTC. This gives the protein CSAGQLTYGYTF.

This clonotype was recorded once. The chain couples TRBV3-1 to TRBJ2-1; weak D call: TRBD2 (6 bases). The CDR3 runs to 15 residues. Germline lookup yields CDR1 LGHDT and CDR2 YNNKEL (reference sequence). Trimming took off 3 bases at V and 8 bases at J, with 17 bases between the two ends. The CDR3 loop is CASSHRDWSTDEQFF. The CDR3 region has the DNA TGTGCCAGCAGCCATCGGGACTGGAGTACAGATGAGCAGTTCTTC.

This rearrangement joins TRBV30 to TRBJ2-3; D call uncertain. Germline loops: CDR1 GTSNPN, CDR2 SVGIG (reference sequence). Between the trimmed V and J ends, which lost 2 bases and 0 bases, there was a span of 6 bases. The CDR3 length is 13 residues. The CDR3 DNA reads TGTGCCTGGAGTATTAGCAGCACAGATACGCAGTATTTT. Protein product: CAWSISSTDTQYF.

The V and J genes are TRBV5-1 and TRBJ2-5; TRBD2 matches at 11 bases. CDR1 and CDR2 (germline): SGHRS, YFSETQ. The junction had 15 bases not matched to a gene; V was cut back by 4 bases and J by 1 base. The CDR3 runs to 19 residues. CDR3 DNA sequence: TGCGCCAGCAGCCCTCAACCGCTAGCGGGGGGCGTATCCCAAGAGACCCAGTACTTC. It specifies CASSPQPLAGGVSQETQYF.

The V call is TRBV3-1, the J call TRBJ2-3; no clear D gene. CDR1 and CDR2 from the germline V gene are LGHDT and YNNKEL (reference sequence). V lost 0 bases, J lost 11 bases, and 6 bases lay in between. The CDR3 has 11 amino acids. CDR3 sequence reads: CASSQDLKQYF. The CDR3 DNA reads as TGTGCCAGCAGCCAAGATCTAAAGCAGTATTTT.

The CDR3 region has the DNA TGTGCCAGCAGAGACGAGCGGGGGGGCACAGATACGCAGTATTTT. Protein: CASRDERGGTDTQYF. The gene calls are TRBV27 and TRBJ2-3, with 9 bases fitting TRBD2. The germline V gene encodes CDR1 MNHEY and CDR2 SMNVEV (reference sequence). V lost 6 bases to trimming and J lost 1 base; unmatched junction nucleotides: 5. The CDR3 consists of 15 residues.

A single count supports this clonotype. The CDR3 protein is CSVGPQYF. The CDR3 region has the DNA TGCAGCGTTGGGCCGCAGTATTTT. The chain is built from TRBV29-1 and TRBJ2-3; D gene unclear. Germline assignment: CDR1 SQVTM and CDR2 ANQGSEA. The CDR3 is made up of 8 amino acids. Trimming took off 4 bases at V and 10 bases at J, with 3 bases between the two ends.

The chain combines TRBV7-9 with TRBJ1-6; a weak D match, TRBD1 (5 bases). The CDR3 length is 15 residues. The V end was cut by 5 bases, the J end by 0 bases, with 8 bases between. From germline, CDR1 is SEHNR and CDR2 FQNEAQ (reference sequence). The CDR3, as DNA: TGTGCCAGCAGCCGGGGGAGCTCCTATAATTCACCCCTCCACTTT. Translating it yields CASSRGSSYNSPLHF. Together with reference TRBV7-9 and TRBJ1-6, the CDR3 gives the full variable domain: DTGVSQNPRHKITKRGQNVTFRCDPISEHNRLYWYRQTLGQGPEFLTYFQNEAQLEKSRLLSDRFSAERPKGSFSTLEIQRTEQGDSAMYLCASSRGSSYNSPLHFGNGTRLTVT.